The next 11 T cell receptor beta chains were all read from a single sample in a study of blood T cell repertoires in COVID-19. Profiled with immunoSEQ multiplex PCR; TCRdb holds only in-frame clones, not every one. The sample includes 280,000 or so clones, roughly 86% seen only once; the top ten take less than 2.5%. Sequencing used peripheral blood. Receptors were obtained from a woman in her 30s who had recovered from COVID-19.

The rearrangement uses TRBV11-2 and TRBJ2-1, with TRBD2 identical over 9 bases. J gave up 0 bases and V 2 bases, and 5 bases lay outside the gene matches. The germline V gene encodes CDR1 SGHAT and CDR2 FQNNGV. The CDR3 is 17 residues long. In nucleotides, the CDR3 is TGTGCCAGCAGCTTACAACTAGCGGGTAGCTCCTACAATGAGCAGTTCTTC. This gives the protein CASSLQLAGSSYNEQFF.

The chain links TRBV6-5 to TRBJ2-2; D is perhaps TRBD1 (5 bases). The CDR3 has 15 amino acids. Deletions cut 2 bases from V and 4 bases from J, with 11 bases between. Germline V CDR1 and CDR2: MNHEY, SVGAGI. The CDR3 spells CASSYRTGSTGELFF. In nucleotides, the CDR3 is TGTGCCAGCAGTTACAGAACAGGCTCCACCGGGGAGCTGTTTTTT.

The chain is built from TRBV7-2 and TRBJ2-7; 8 nucleotides line up with TRBD1. The CDR3 has 14 amino acids. The trim removed 2 bases at V and 7 bases at J, leaving 7 bases unmatched. The germline CDR1 and CDR2 sequences are SGHTA and FQGNSA. CDR3 amino acids: CASSLQGALGEQYF. The CDR3 DNA follows: TGTGCCAGCAGCTTACAGGGGGCACTGGGGGAGCAGTACTTC.

The rearrangement uses TRBV7-3 and TRBJ2-5; D possibly corresponds to TRBD2 (6 bases). Trimming removed 1 base at V and 3 bases at J, with 6 bases between. CDR3 length equals 13 residues. Germline V gene sequence: CDR1 SGHTA, CDR2 FQGTGA. The CDR3 nucleotides are TGTGCCAGCAGCTTAAAGCGGGAAGAGACCCAGTACTTC. It encodes CASSLKREETQYF.

The V gene is TRBV7-2, the J gene TRBJ2-7; 12 nucleotides match TRBD2. CDR1 SGHTA and CDR2 FQGNSA come from the germline V gene. The trim removed 5 bases at V and 7 bases at J, leaving 9 bases unmatched. This CDR3 comprises 15 residues. CDR3 DNA sequence: TGTGCCAGCAGCCCCCGACTAGCGGGAGTGGGAGAGCAGTACTTC. This codes for CASSPRLAGVGEQYF.

The chain couples TRBV2 to TRBJ2-7; D unresolved. There are 11 residues in the CDR3. V was clipped by 4 bases and J by 7 bases, with 8 bases between them. The germline V gene encodes CDR1 SNHLY and CDR2 FYNNEI. The CDR3 sequence is CASSVAREQYF. The CDR3 bases are TGTGCCAGCAGTGTTGCGAGGGAGCAGTACTTC. Based on the CDR3 plus reference TRBV2 and TRBJ2-7, the full variable domain is EPEVTQTPSHQVTQMGQEVILRCVPISNHLYFYWYRQILGQKVEFLVSFYNNEISEKSEIFDDQFSVERPDGSNFTLKIRSTKLEDSAMYFCASSVAREQYFGPGTRLTVT.

The chain links TRBV27 to TRBJ2-1, with TRBD2 matching over 10 bases. The V gene's germline CDR1 is MNHEY and CDR2 SMNVEV (reference sequence). V lost 3 bases to trimming and J lost 10 bases; unmatched junction nucleotides: 9. The CDR3 contains 15 residues. In DNA, the CDR3 is TGTGCCAGCAGTTTTGGGCTAGCGGGAGTAGGAGAGCAGTTCTTC. Protein: CASSFGLAGVGEQFF.

This clone came up many times. The chain has TRBV4-3 and TRBJ1-3; D possibly corresponds to TRBD1 (5 bases). Germline-derived CDR1 and CDR2 are LGHNA and YSLEER. The CDR3 covers 15 residues. Between the trimmed V and J ends, which lost 1 base and 4 bases, there was a span of 11 bases. This CDR3 is CASSQGNGAGNTIYF. The CDR3 nucleotides are TGCGCCAGCAGCCAAGGGAATGGGGCCGGAAACACCATATATTTT.

This clone was seen once. The chain joins TRBV2 to TRBJ2-6, with 8 positions matching TRBD2. This CDR3 is 16 amino acids long. Per the germline V gene, CDR1 is SNHLY and CDR2 is FYNNEI. J lost 2 bases, V lost 7 bases, and 7 bases had no gene match. The chain's CDR3 is CASNFGGAAGANVLTF. CDR3 nucleotide sequence: TGTGCCAGCAACTTCGGGGGGGCCGCTGGGGCCAACGTCCTGACTTTC.

The gene calls are TRBV6-6 and TRBJ2-2; 11 bases map to TRBD2. The V and J ends lost 5 bases and 2 bases, in that order; junction bases with no gene match: 7. The germline CDR1 and CDR2 sequences are MNHNY and SVGAGI (reference sequence). The CDR3 is 17 residues long. CDR3 nucleotides: TGTGCCAGCAGTCAACCCGGGACTAGCGGTAACACCGGGGAGCTGTTTTTT. Protein: CASSQPGTSGNTGELFF.

The rearrangement joins TRBV4-2 to TRBJ2-7; D gene unclear. Germline CDR1 is LGHNA and CDR2 is YNFKEQ. This CDR3 has 8 amino acids. V was cut by 7 bases and J by 11 bases, with 6 bases left in between. CDR3 sequence reads: CASTPEYF. CDR3 coding DNA: TGTGCCAGCACCCCGGAGTACTTC.